This T cell receptor beta chain was retrieved from a study of blood T cell repertoires in COVID-19. Study background: Donors in the United States, Italy and Spain gave samples during acute or convalescent COVID-19.

Data came from immunoSEQ multiplex PCR; TCRdb stores just in-frame clones and leaves some out. The data contain 68,000 or so clones, around 79% of them singletons. The CDR3 contains 14 residues. V lost 5 bases, J lost 4 bases, and 15 bases lay in between. Germline V gives CDR1 SQVTM, CDR2 ANQGSEA. This clone has more than one count but fewer than ten. The TCR sequence derives from a human donor in a cohort sampled during active COVID-19. The sequenced sample consisted of peripheral blood. V is TRBV29-1 and J is TRBJ2-1; D is possibly TRBD2 (6 bases). This chain's CDR3 is CSVRDGSGYNEQFF. Written as DNA, the CDR3 is TGCAGCGTTCGGGACGGGAGCGGGTACAATGAGCAGTTCTTC.